What follows are 18 T cell receptor beta chains derived from one specimen sequenced in a study of blood T cell repertoires in COVID-19. The data were produced by immunoSEQ multiplex PCR, yet TCRdb's version contains in-frame clones alone and is incomplete. The table lists 200,000 to 250,000 clones, around four fifths of them singletons. The sequenced material came from peripheral blood. These receptors all come from a man aged 25-40 years who had recovered from COVID-19.

The chain links TRBV13 to TRBJ1-2; tentatively, D is TRBD1 (6 bases). The V end was cut by 0 bases, the J end by 2 bases, with 10 bases between. This CDR3 comprises 15 residues. CDR1 and CDR2 (germline): PRHDT, FYEKMQ (reference sequence). CDR3 residues: CASSLGQGGNYGYTF. CDR3 bases: TGTGCCAGCAGCTTAGGACAGGGAGGGAACTATGGCTACACCTTC.

The rearrangement links TRBV29-1 to TRBJ2-5; D unresolved. V dropped 6 bases and J dropped 5 bases, with 13 bases sitting between them. Germline V gene lookup returns CDR1 SQVTM and CDR2 ANQGSEA. This CDR3 is built from 12 residues. CDR3 sequence reads: CSVGFFGETQYF. As DNA, the CDR3 is TGCAGCGTAGGATTCTTCGGGGAGACCCAGTACTTC.

The CDR3 region has the DNA TGTGCCAGCAGCGGACACAGGGGTTCGAATGGCTACACCTTC. Translation: CASSGHRGSNGYTF. The chain has TRBV5-6 and TRBJ1-2, with 7 bases that match TRBD1. This CDR3 comprises 14 residues. The V gene end was trimmed by 4 bases and the J gene end by 6 bases; junction bases not matched to a gene: 9. Germline values: CDR1 SGHDT, CDR2 YYEEEE. Using reference TRBV5-6 and TRBJ1-2 for the parts outside the CDR3, the full variable domain is DAGVTQSPTHLIKTRGQQVTLRCSPKSGHDTVSWYQQALGQGPQFIFQYYEEEERQRGNFPDRFSGHQFPNYSSELNVNALLLGDSALYLCASSGHRGSNGYTFGSGTRLTVV.

This chain uses TRBV5-8 with TRBJ1-5; the D gene is possibly TRBD1 (6 bases). Looked up from germline, CDR1 is SGHTS and CDR2 is YDEGEE. The CDR3 is 13 residues long. The V gene lost 7 bases and the J gene lost 7 bases, with 15 bases spanning the gap. The DNA for the CDR3 is TGTGCCAGCTCCGGGACAATAGTGCAGCCCCAGCATTTT. The encoded protein is CASSGTIVQPQHF.

The rearrangement uses TRBV5-1 and TRBJ2-5; 9 bases fit TRBD2. The CDR3 is 15 amino acids. From germline, CDR1 is SGHRS and CDR2 YFSETQ. V lost 7 bases and J lost 3; bases outside the gene matches: 10. CDR3 residues: CASSKGGGGEETQYF. The CDR3 nucleotides read TGCGCCAGCTCAAAGGGCGGGGGGGGTGAAGAGACCCAGTACTTC.

This chain uses TRBV18 with TRBJ2-1; D uncertain. The germline V gene encodes CDR1 KGHSH and CDR2 LQKENI. The CDR3 spans 13 residues. Between the trimmed V and J ends, which lost 3 bases and 7 bases, there was a span of 10 bases. CDR3 nucleotide sequence: TGTGCCAGCTCACCGGCAGTCGATAATGAGCAGTTCTTC. Translated: CASSPAVDNEQFF.

This clone was seen only a few times. V is TRBV3-1 (or the pseudogene TRBV3-2) and J is TRBJ2-2; 9 nucleotides match TRBD1. V lost 6 bases to trimming and J lost 1 base; unmatched junction nucleotides: 3. The CDR3 has 15 residues. Germline V gives CDR1 LGHDT, CDR2 YNNKEL (reference sequence). CDR3 DNA: TGTGCCAGCAGGCCGGACAGGGGGAACACCGGGGAGCTGTTTTTT. Its protein product is CASRPDRGNTGELFF.

This clone has just one count. The V and J genes are TRBV7-9 and TRBJ2-2; D is unresolved. CDR3 length equals 15 residues. The germline V gene encodes CDR1 SEHNR and CDR2 FQNEAQ (reference sequence). Trimming left V 0 bases short and J 6 bases short, with 11 bases between. The CDR3 region has the DNA TGTGCCAGCAGCTTAGCAAGGTCCAGGCCCGGGGAGCTGTTTTTT. As protein: CASSLARSRPGELFF.

J is TRBJ2-7 and V is TRBV6-5; 11 bases are shared with TRBD1. CDR1 and CDR2 from the germline V gene are MNHEY and SVGAGI. V lost 5 bases to trimming and J lost 3 bases; unmatched junction nucleotides: 6. The CDR3 is 15 amino acids. The CDR3 sequence is CASSRPGQGVYEQYF. CDR3 in DNA: TGTGCCAGCAGTCGCCCGGGACAGGGGGTCTACGAGCAGTACTTC.

The chain carries TRBV2 and TRBJ2-7; perhaps TRBD1 as D (6 bases). The V gene's germline CDR1 is SNHLY and CDR2 FYNNEI. V lost 6 bases to trimming and J lost 3 bases, with 21 bases between them. The CDR3 has 16 residues. This CDR3 is CASRVAPGTTFYEQYF. CDR3 nucleotides: TGTGCCAGCAGGGTGGCACCCGGGACAACCTTCTACGAGCAGTACTTC. The full variable domain, completed using reference TRBV2 and TRBJ2-7, is EPEVTQTPSHQVTQMGQEVILRCVPISNHLYFYWYRQILGQKVEFLVSFYNNEISEKSEIFDDQFSVERPDGSNFTLKIRSTKLEDSAMYFCASRVAPGTTFYEQYFGPGTRLTVT.

This clone was recorded a few times. The CDR3: CASSILGKSGNTIYF. CDR3 coding DNA: TGTGCCAGTAGTATTCTCGGGAAATCTGGAAACACCATATATTTT. The genes are TRBV19 and TRBJ1-3; no definite D call. The CDR3 runs to 15 residues. Per the germline V gene, CDR1 is LNHDA and CDR2 is SQIVND (reference sequence). Trimming pared 3 bases from V and 1 base from J, leaving 10 bases between.

The gene calls are TRBV2 and TRBJ1-5; perhaps TRBD1 as D (6 bases). The CDR3 has 13 amino acids. The germline V gene encodes CDR1 SNHLY and CDR2 FYNNEI. V was shortened by 11 bases and J by 1 base, with 12 bases between the two germline ends. CDR3 in DNA: TGTGCCGTACGACAGGAGAGCAATCAGCCCCAGCATTTT. This translates into CAVRQESNQPQHF. Full variable domain (rest looked up from reference TRBV2 and TRBJ1-5): EPEVTQTPSHQVTQMGQEVILRCVPISNHLYFYWYRQILGQKVEFLVSFYNNEISEKSEIFDDQFSVERPDGSNFTLKIRSTKLEDSAMYFCAVRQESNQPQHFGDGTRLSIL.

The gene calls are TRBV6-1 and TRBJ1-5; TRBD1 is a possible D gene (5 bases). Germline values: CDR1 MNHNS, CDR2 SASEGT. The CDR3 has 15 amino acids. The ends were cut back, 2 bases at V and 2 bases at J, with 10 bases in the middle. CDR3 region: CASSEQGGGNQPQHF. The DNA of the CDR3 is TGTGCCAGCAGTGAACAGGGTGGGGGCAATCAGCCCCAGCATTTT.

This chain uses TRBV4-2 with TRBJ2-3; 15 positions agree with TRBD2. Germline V gene lookup returns CDR1 LGHNA and CDR2 YNFKEQ. The CDR3 is 16 amino acids. V lost 1 base and J lost 6; bases outside the gene matches: 2. CDR3 sequence reads: CASSQGTSGGADTQYF. For the CDR3, the DNA is TGTGCCAGCAGCCAAGGGACTAGCGGGGGGGCCGATACGCAGTATTTT.

The V and J genes are TRBV4-1 and TRBJ2-3, with 9 bases identical to TRBD2. This CDR3 has 17 amino acids. Germline lookup yields CDR1 MGHRA and CDR2 YSYEKL. V lost 2 bases to trimming and J lost 2 bases; unmatched junction nucleotides: 8. CDR3 coding DNA: TGCGCCAGCAGCCAAAGGGGGACTAGCCCTTCCACAGATACGCAGTATTTT. This gives the protein CASSQRGTSPSTDTQYF.

The chain couples TRBV2 to TRBJ1-1, with a possible D match to TRBD1 (6 bases). V was clipped by 6 bases and J by 1 base, with 15 bases between them. CDR1 and CDR2 (germline): SNHLY, FYNNEI. CDR3 length equals 15 residues. The CDR3 DNA reads as TGTGCCAGCAGGGGGGCGTCGGGGAAGAACACTGAAGCTTTCTTT. Translation: CASRGASGKNTEAFF.

This chain links TRBV14 with TRBJ1-1; 8 nucleotides agree with TRBD1. The trim removed 3 bases at V and 9 bases at J, leaving 9 bases unmatched. Germline V lookup: CDR1 SGHDN, CDR2 FVKESK. The CDR3 spans 14 residues. The DNA of the CDR3 is TGTGCCAGCAGCCAGCTGCCACAGGGGGAAAAAGCTTTCTTT. It translates to CASSQLPQGEKAFF.

The chain recombines TRBV10-3 with TRBJ2-7, with 7 positions matching TRBD1. CDR1 and CDR2 from the germline V gene are ENHRY and SYGVKD. Trimming removed 3 bases from V and 6 bases from J; junction bases left unmatched: 11. The CDR3 extends over 15 amino acids. The DNA of the CDR3 is TGTGCCATCAGTGACCCCGGGACAGAGTACGTCGAGCAGTACTTC. Translating gives CAISDPGTEYVEQYF.